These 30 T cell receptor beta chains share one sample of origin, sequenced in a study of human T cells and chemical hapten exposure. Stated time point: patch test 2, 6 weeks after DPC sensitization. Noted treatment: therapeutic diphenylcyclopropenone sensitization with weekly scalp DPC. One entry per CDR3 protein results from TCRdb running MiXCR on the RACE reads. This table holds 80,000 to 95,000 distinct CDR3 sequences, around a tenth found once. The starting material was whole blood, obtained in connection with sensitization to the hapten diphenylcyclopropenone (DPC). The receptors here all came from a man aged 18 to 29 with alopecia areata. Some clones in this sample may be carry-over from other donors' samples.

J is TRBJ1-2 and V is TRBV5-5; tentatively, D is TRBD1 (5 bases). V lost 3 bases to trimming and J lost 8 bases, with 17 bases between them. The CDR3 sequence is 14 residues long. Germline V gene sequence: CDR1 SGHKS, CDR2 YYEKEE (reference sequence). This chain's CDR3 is CASSSESGGKGYTF. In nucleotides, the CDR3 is TGTGCCAGCAGCTCGGAGAGCGGGGGAAAGGGCTACACCTTC.

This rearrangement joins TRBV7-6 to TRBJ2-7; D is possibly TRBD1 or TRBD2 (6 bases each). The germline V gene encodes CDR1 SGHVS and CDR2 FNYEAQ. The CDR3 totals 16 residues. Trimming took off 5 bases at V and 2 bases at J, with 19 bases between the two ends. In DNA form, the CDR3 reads TGTGCCAGCAGCCTCGATCACGCGAGGGGGGCCTACGAGCAGTACTTC. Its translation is CASSLDHARGAYEQYF.

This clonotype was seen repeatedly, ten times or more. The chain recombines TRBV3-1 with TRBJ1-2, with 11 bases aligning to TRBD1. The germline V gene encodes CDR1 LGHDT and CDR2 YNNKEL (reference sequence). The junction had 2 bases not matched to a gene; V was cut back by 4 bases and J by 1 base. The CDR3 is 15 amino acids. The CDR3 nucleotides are TGTGCCAGCAGCCGGGACAGGGGGAGTAACTATGGCTACACCTTC. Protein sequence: CASSRDRGSNYGYTF.

As DNA, the CDR3 is TGTGCCAGCAGCTCCCTCGGGGGCGCGGGGGCAGAGAATGGCTACACCTTC. The encoded protein is CASSSLGGAGAENGYTF. The V and J genes are TRBV28 and TRBJ1-2, with D possibly matching TRBD1 (6 bases). This CDR3 region has 17 residues. Germline V gene lookup returns CDR1 MDHEN and CDR2 SYDVKM. Trimming removed 6 bases at V and 6 bases at J, with 26 bases between.

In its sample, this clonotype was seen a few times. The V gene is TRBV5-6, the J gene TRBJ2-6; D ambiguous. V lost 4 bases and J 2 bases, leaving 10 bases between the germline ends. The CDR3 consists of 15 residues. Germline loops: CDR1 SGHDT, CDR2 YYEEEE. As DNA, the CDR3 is TGTGCCAGCAGCCTCCGTGACGCTGGGGCCAACGTCCTGACTTTC. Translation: CASSLRDAGANVLTF.

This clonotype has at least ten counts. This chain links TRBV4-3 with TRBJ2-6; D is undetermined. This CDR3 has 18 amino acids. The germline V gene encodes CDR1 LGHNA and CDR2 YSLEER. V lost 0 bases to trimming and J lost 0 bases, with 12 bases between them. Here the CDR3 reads CASSQDHGSISGANVLTF. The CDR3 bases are TGCGCCAGCAGCCAAGATCACGGCAGCATCTCTGGGGCCAACGTCCTGACTTTC.

The CDR3: CASSVGLPNTGELFF. The CDR3 nucleotides are TGTGCCAGCAGCGTAGGACTCCCGAACACCGGGGAGCTGTTTTTT. The V and J genes are TRBV9 and TRBJ2-2; no clear D. Germline V lookup: CDR1 SGDLS, CDR2 YYNGEE. CDR3 length equals 15 residues. Trimming pared 0 bases from V and 0 bases from J, leaving 6 bases between.

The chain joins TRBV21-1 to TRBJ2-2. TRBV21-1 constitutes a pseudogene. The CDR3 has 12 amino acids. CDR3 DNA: TGTGCCAGCACGGATTCTTCCGGGGAGCTGTTTTTT. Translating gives CASTDSSGELFF.

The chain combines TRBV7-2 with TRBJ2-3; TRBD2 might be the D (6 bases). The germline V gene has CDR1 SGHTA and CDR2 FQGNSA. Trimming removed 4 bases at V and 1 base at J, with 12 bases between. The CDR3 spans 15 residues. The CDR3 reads CASSSRGTGTDTQYF. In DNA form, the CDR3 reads TGTGCCAGCAGCTCGCGCGGGACCGGCACAGATACGCAGTATTTT.

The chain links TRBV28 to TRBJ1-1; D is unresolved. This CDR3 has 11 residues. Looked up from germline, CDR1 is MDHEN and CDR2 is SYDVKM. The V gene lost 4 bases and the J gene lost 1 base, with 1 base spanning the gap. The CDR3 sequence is CASSWNTEAFF. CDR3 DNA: TGTGCCAGCAGTTGGAACACTGAAGCTTTCTTT.

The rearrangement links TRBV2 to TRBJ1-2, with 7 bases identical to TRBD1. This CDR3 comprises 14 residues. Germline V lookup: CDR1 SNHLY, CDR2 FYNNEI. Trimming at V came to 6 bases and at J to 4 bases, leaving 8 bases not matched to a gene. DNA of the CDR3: TGTGCCAGCAGCCAGAGGACAGGAACCTATGGCTACACCTTC. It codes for CASSQRTGTYGYTF. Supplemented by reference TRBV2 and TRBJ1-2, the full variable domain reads EPEVTQTPSHQVTQMGQEVILRCVPISNHLYFYWYRQILGQKVEFLVSFYNNEISEKSEIFDDQFSVERPDGSNFTLKIRSTKLEDSAMYFCASSQRTGTYGYTFGSGTRLTVV.

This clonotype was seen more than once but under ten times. The CDR3 sequence: CASSLSHARSYNEQFF. The CDR3 DNA sequence: TGTGCCAGCAGTTTATCCCACGCCCGCTCCTACAATGAGCAGTTCTTC. The chain carries TRBV27 and TRBJ2-1; no firm D call. Trimming stripped 0 bases from V and 0 bases from J, with 9 bases between. Germline V gene lookup returns CDR1 MNHEY and CDR2 SMNVEV (reference sequence). The CDR3 contains 16 residues.

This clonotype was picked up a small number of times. The CDR3 protein is CASSANPLGAYNEQFF. The DNA of the CDR3 is TGTGCCAGCAGCGCGAACCCTCTCGGGGCTTACAATGAGCAGTTCTTC. V usage is TRBV7-2 and J usage is TRBJ2-1; possibly TRBD1 or TRBD2 for D (5 bases each). Germline V CDR1 and CDR2: SGHTA, FQGNSA. The V end was cut by 5 bases, the J end by 4 bases, with 18 bases between. This CDR3 contains 16 residues.

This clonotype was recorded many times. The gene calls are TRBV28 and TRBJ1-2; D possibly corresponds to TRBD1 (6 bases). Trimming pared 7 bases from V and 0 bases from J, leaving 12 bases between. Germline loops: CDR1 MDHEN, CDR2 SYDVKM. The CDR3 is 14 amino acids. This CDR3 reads CASIGRGPNYGYTF. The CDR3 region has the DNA TGTGCCAGCATTGGCAGGGGACCTAACTATGGCTACACCTTC.

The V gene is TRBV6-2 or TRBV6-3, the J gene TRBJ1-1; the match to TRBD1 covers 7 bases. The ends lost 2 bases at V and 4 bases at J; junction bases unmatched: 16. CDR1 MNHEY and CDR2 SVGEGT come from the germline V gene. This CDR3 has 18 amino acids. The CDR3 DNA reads TGTGCCAGCAGTTACAGAGACAGGGTTGTGCTCAGTGGCACTGAAGCTTTCTTT. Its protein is CASSYRDRVVLSGTEAFF.

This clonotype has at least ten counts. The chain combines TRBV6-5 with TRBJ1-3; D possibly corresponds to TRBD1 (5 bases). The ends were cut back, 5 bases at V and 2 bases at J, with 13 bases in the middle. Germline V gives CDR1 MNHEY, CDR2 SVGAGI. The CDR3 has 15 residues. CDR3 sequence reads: CASSTETVAGNTIYF. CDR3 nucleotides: TGTGCCAGCAGTACCGAGACAGTTGCTGGAAACACCATATATTTT.

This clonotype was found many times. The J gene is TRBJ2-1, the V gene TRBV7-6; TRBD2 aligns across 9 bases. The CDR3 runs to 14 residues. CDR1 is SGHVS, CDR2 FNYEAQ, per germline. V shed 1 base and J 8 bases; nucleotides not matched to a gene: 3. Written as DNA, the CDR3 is TGTGCCAGCAGCTTAGGCGGGGGGGCCTATGAGCAGTTCTTC. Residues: CASSLGGGAYEQFF.

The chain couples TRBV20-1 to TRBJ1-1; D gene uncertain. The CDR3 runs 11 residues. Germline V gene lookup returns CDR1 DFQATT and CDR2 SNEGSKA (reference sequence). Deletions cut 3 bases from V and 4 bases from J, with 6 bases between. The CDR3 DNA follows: TGCAGTGCTAGTTGGGGCACTGAAGCTTTCTTT. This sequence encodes CSASWGTEAFF.

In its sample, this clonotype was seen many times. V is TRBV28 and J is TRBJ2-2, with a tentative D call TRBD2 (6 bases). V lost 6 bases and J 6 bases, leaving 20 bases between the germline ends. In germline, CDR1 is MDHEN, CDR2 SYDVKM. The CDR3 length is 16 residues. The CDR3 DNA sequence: TGTGCCAGCAGGACAAGGCGGGGCGTTAGCTCCGGGGAGCTGTTTTTT. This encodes CASRTRRGVSSGELFF.

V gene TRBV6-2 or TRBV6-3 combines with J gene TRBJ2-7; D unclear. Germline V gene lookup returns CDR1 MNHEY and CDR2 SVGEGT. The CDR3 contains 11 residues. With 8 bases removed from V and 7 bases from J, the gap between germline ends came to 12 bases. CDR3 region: CASSESVEQYV. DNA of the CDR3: TGTGCCAGCTCGGAGTCAGTGGAGCAGTACGTC.

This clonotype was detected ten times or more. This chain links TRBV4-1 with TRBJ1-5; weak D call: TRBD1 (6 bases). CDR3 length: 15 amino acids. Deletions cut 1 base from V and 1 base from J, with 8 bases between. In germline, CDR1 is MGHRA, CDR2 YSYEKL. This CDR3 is CASSQVRGSNQPQHF. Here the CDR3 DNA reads TGCGCCAGCAGCCAAGTGAGGGGGAGCAATCAGCCCCAGCATTTT.

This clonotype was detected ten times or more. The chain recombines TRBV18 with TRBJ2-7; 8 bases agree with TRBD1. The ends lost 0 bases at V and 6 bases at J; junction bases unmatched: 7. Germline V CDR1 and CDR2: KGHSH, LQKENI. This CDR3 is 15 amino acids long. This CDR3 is CASSPPDRVPLEQYF. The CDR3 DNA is TGTGCCAGCTCACCACCGGACAGGGTCCCGCTCGAGCAGTACTTC.

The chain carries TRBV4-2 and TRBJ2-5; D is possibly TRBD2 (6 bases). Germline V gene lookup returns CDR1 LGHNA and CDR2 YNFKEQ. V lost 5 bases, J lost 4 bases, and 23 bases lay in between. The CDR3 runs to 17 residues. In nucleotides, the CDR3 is TGTGCCAGCAGCACCGGGGGAGGAGCTTGGAGAGGAGAGACCCAGTACTTC. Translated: CASSTGGGAWRGETQYF.

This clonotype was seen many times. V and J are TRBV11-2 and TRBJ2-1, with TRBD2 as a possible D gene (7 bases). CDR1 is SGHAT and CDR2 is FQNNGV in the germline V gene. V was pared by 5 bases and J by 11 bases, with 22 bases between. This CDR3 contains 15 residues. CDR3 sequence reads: CASSHLRGARNQQFF. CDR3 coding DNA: TGTGCCAGCAGCCACTTACGGGGGGCAAGAAATCAGCAGTTCTTC.

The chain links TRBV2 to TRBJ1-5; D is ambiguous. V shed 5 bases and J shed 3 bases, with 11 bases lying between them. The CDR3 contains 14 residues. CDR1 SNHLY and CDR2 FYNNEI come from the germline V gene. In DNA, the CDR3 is TGTGCCAGCAGTTCGCGACGGAACAATCAGCCCCAGCATTTT. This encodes CASSSRRNNQPQHF.

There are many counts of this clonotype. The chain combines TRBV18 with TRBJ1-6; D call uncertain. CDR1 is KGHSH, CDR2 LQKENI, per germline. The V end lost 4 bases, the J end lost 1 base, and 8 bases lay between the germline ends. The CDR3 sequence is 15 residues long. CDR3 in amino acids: CASSLGESYNSPLHF. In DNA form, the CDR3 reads TGTGCCAGCTCACTAGGCGAGTCCTATAATTCACCCCTCCACTTT.

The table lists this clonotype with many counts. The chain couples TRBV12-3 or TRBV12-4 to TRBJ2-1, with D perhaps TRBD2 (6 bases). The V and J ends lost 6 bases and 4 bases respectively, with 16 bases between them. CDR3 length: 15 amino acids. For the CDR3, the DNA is TGTGCCAGCAGGGGAAAGCAGGGAGGATACAATGAGCAGTTCTTC. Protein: CASRGKQGGYNEQFF.

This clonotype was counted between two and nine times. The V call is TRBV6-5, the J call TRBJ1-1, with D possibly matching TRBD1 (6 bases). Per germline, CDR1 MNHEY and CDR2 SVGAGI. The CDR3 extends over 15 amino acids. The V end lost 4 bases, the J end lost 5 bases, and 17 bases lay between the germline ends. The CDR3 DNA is TGTGCCAGCAGTTTACCGGGACACCCGGGGACTGAAGCTTTCTTT. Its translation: CASSLPGHPGTEAFF.

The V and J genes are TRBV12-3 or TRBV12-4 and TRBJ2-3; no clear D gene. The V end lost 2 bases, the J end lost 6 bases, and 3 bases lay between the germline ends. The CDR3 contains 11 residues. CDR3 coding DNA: TGTGCCAGCAGTTTATCCGATACGCAGTATTTT. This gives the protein CASSLSDTQYF.

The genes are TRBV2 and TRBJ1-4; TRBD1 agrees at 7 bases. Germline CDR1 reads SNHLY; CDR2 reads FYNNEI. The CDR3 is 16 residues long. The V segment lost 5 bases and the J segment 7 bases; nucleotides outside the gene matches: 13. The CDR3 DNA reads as TGTGCCAGCAGTTTAGACAGGGAAGGTGGTGTTGAAAAACTGTTTTTT. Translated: CASSLDREGGVEKLFF.